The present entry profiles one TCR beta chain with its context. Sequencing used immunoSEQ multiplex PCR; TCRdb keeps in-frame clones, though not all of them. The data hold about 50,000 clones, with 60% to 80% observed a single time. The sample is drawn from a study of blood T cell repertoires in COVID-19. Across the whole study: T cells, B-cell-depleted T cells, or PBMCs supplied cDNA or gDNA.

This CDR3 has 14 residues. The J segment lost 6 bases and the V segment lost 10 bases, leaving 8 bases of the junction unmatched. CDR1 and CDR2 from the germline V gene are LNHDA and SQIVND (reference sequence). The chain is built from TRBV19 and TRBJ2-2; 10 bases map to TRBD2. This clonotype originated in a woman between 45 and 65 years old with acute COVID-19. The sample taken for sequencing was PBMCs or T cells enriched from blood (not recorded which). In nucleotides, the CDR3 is TGTGCCACCAATCCAGCGGGGGGGCCCGGGGAGCTGTTTTTT. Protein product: CATNPAGGPGELFF.